This T cell receptor (beta chain) was recorded in a study of CD8+ T cells in alopecia areata. Overall study context: Each day, treated patients took oral tofacitinib twice, at 5 to 10 mg per dose.

Study-wide findings and caveats: With tofacitinib ongoing, many expanded lesional clones persisted in both scalp and blood. Patients shared TCRs less clearly than mice did, possibly owing to HLA. Lesional scalp, especially alopecia totalis/universalis, showed higher clonality than normal scalp.

cDNA reverse transcribed from extracted RNA served as the sequencing template. Sequencing was performed with immunoSEQ multiplex PCR; in TCRdb, only in-frame clones are kept and a portion is missing. The sample lists under 300,000 clones; 60% were seen once. Treatment in this sample: oral pan-JAK inhibitor, 5-10 mg twice daily. This clone was observed a handful of times. Antigen unknown. The CDR3 consists of 12 residues. Germline V gives CDR1 SGHTA, CDR2 FQGNSA. V dropped 6 bases and J dropped 0 bases, with 4 bases sitting between them. This sequence was found in a human donor with alopecia areata. This specimen was CD4+ T cells sorted from blood, taken at roughly week 53, from a patient treated with tofacitinib. V usage is TRBV7-2 and J usage is TRBJ2-3; D not resolved. This CDR3 reads CASRSSTDTQYF. The DNA for the CDR3 is TGTGCCAGCAGGTCTAGCACAGATACGCAGTATTTT. Full variable domain (missing parts from reference TRBV7-2 and TRBJ2-3): GAGVSQSPSNKVTEKGKDVELRCDPISGHTALYWYRQSLGQGLEFLIYFQGNSAPDKSGLPSDRFSAERTGGSVSTLTIQRTQQEDSAVYLCASRSSTDTQYFGPGTRLTVL.